This T cell receptor beta chain appears in the sequencing data of a study of early T cells in non-severe SARS-CoV-2 infection. There are many counts of this clonotype. The TCR library protocol attached unique molecular identifiers to the individual cDNA molecules. TCRdb reprocessed the 5' RACE reads via MiXCR and lists one record per CDR3 protein. The data hold thousands of distinct CDR3 sequences, with about 5% observed a single time. The CDR3 spans 14 residues. CDR1 GTSNPN and CDR2 SVGIG come from the germline V gene (reference sequence). V shed 3 bases and J shed 6 bases, with 17 bases lying between them.

This clonotype was sampled from an adult who was a healthcare worker with PCR-confirmed SARS-CoV-2 infection or an uninfected control (not recorded which). The chain uses TRBV30 and TRBJ1-2; no reliable D call. Sequenced sample: whole blood. The CDR3 loop is CAWRGRRGIDGYTF. The CDR3 DNA reads as TGTGCCTGGAGAGGGCGTCGGGGAATCGATGGCTACACCTTC.